This entry lists 16 T cell receptor beta chains sequenced from one sample in a study of T cells in Graves' hyperthyroidism and ophthalmopathy. Amplified TCR beta CDR3 regions came from RNA transcripts. When the TCR CDR3 underwent first-round RT-PCR, the HTBI primer set was used. TCRdb reprocessed the multiplex PCR reads with MiXCR, giving one entry per CDR3 protein. The sample includes about 350,000 distinct CDR3 sequences, roughly 18% of them seen just once. The sample was blood. All receptors come from a woman in her forties with Graves' ophthalmopathy.

This clonotype was seen many times. The chain joins TRBV6-2 or TRBV6-3 to TRBJ1-5, with 7 nucleotides matching TRBD1. CDR3 length: 15 residues. CDR1 is MNHEY and CDR2 is SVGEGT in the germline V gene. The V segment lost 5 bases and the J segment 3 bases; nucleotides outside the gene matches: 7. CDR3 nucleotide sequence: TGTGCCAGCAGTGACAGGGAGGGCTACAATCAGCCCCAGCATTTT. Translating gives CASSDREGYNQPQHF.

This clonotype was picked up a small number of times. The genes are TRBV6-1 and TRBJ1-2; tentative D call: TRBD1 (5 bases). Germline CDR1 and CDR2: MNHNS and SASEGT. CDR3 length: 13 residues. With 0 bases removed from V and 6 bases from J, the gap between germline ends came to 8 bases. In DNA, the CDR3 is TGTGCCAGCAGTGAAGCGGGGGGGAATGGCTACACCTTC. Translated: CASSEAGGNGYTF.

This clonotype has a count of ten or more. The rearrangement uses TRBV12-3 or TRBV12-4 and TRBJ2-7; 10 bases are a match to TRBD2. V was clipped by 2 bases and J by 4 bases; unmatched bases: 2. This CDR3 is built from 14 residues. The CDR3 here is CASSLSAGGYEQYF. CDR3 nucleotide sequence: TGTGCCAGCAGTTTATCAGCGGGAGGGTACGAGCAGTACTTC.

This clonotype was observed many times. The CDR3 DNA is TGTGCCTGGAGTGGGGCGGGAGACGTGCCCCAGCATTTT. As protein: CAWSGAGDVPQHF. This sequence joins TRBV30 and TRBJ1-5, with D hard to call. The CDR3 has 13 amino acids. Looked up from germline, CDR1 is GTSNPN and CDR2 is SVGIG (reference sequence). Trimming took 1 base from V and 9 from J, leaving 13 bases between them.

This clonotype was counted at least ten times. This chain uses TRBV20-1 with TRBJ2-7, with D unclear. This CDR3 has 12 residues. CDR1 DFQATT and CDR2 SNEGSKA come from the germline V gene (reference sequence). V lost 4 bases and J 6 bases, leaving 13 bases between the germline ends. The CDR3 nucleotides are TGCAGTGCTATAAGCGCTGATTTCGAGCAGTACTTC. It yields the protein CSAISADFEQYF.

A note on this clonotype: A much larger clone sits a single nucleotide away, making a read error possible. The J gene is TRBJ2-7, the V gene TRBV6-1; weak D call: TRBD1 (6 bases). Germline assignment: CDR1 MNHNS and CDR2 SASEGT. The V end was cut by 9 bases, the J end by 3 bases, with 15 bases between. The length of the CDR3 is 13 residues. CDR3 amino acids: CASTGIGGYEQYF. CDR3 DNA sequence: TGTGCCAGTACCGGGATAGGGGGCTACGAGCAGTACTTC.

The V and J genes are TRBV19 and TRBJ2-7, with a possible D match to TRBD1 (6 bases). The CDR3 contains 14 residues. Germline-derived CDR1 and CDR2 are LNHDA and SQIVND (reference sequence). V lost 6 bases, J lost 5 bases, and 17 bases lay in between. The CDR3 protein is CASSAQVNRDEQYF. For the CDR3, the DNA is TGTGCCAGTAGCGCCCAAGTCAACAGGGACGAGCAGTACTTC. Supplemented by reference TRBV19 and TRBJ2-7, the full variable domain reads DGGITQSPKYLFRKEGQNVTLSCEQNLNHDAMYWYRQDPGQGLRLIYYSQIVNDFQKGDIAEGYSVSREKKESFPLTVTSAQKNPTAFYLCASSAQVNRDEQYFGPGTRLTVT.

This clonotype was counted many times. The genes are TRBV6-5 and TRBJ2-5, with 9 bases identical to TRBD1. Unmatched junction bases numbered 13, after V lost 6 bases and J lost 2 bases. CDR3 length: 17 residues. The V gene's germline CDR1 is MNHEY and CDR2 SVGAGI. In nucleotides, the CDR3 is TGTGCCAGCAGCCTTGGGACAGGGAGGTTGGGGCAAGAGACCCAGTACTTC. Its translation is CASSLGTGRLGQETQYF.

This clonotype was seen at least ten times. Written as DNA, the CDR3 is TGTGCCAGCAGTTTATTAGGGACAGCCTCCTTCTTT. It translates to CASSLLGTASFF. The rearrangement uses TRBV27 and TRBJ1-1; 7 nucleotides align to TRBD1. CDR1 MNHEY and CDR2 SMNVEV come from the germline V gene (reference sequence). This CDR3 spans 12 amino acids. V lost 1 base to trimming and J lost 14 bases; unmatched junction nucleotides: 7.

This clonotype was seen repeatedly, ten times or more. V and J are TRBV28 and TRBJ1-1, with a weak D call TRBD1 (6 bases). V was pared by 11 bases and J by 4 bases, with 14 bases between. From germline, CDR1 is MDHEN and CDR2 SYDVKM. The CDR3 runs 12 residues. CDR3: CAGGGGATEAFF. DNA for the CDR3: TGTGCCGGGGGCGGGGGGGCCACTGAAGCTTTCTTT. The variable domain in full, completed from reference TRBV28 and TRBJ1-1, reads DVKVTQSSRYLVKRTGEKVFLECVQDMDHENMFWYRQDPGLGLRLIYFSYDVKMKEKGDIPEGYSVSREKKERFSLILESASTNQTSMYLCAGGGGATEAFFGQGTRLTVV.

The table lists this clonotype with many counts. The chain combines TRBV6-1 with TRBJ2-5; 9 nucleotides match TRBD2. V lost 7 bases and J lost 3; bases outside the gene matches: 9. There are 15 residues in the CDR3. The germline gives CDR1 MNHNS, CDR2 SASEGT. Here the CDR3 reads CASTAELAGKETQYF. For the CDR3, the DNA is TGTGCCAGCACCGCCGAACTAGCGGGTAAAGAGACCCAGTACTTC.

This clonotype was detected ten times or more. The V call is TRBV15, the J call TRBJ2-7, with 8 nucleotides matching TRBD1. This CDR3 spans 15 amino acids. V dropped 0 bases and J dropped 6; count of bases not matched to a gene: 7. The germline gives CDR1 LNHNV, CDR2 YYDKDF (reference sequence). The CDR3 sequence: CATSRDRYQGAEQYF. DNA of the CDR3: TGTGCCACCAGCAGAGATCGGTATCAGGGGGCCGAGCAGTACTTC.

About this clonotype itself: This is likely a read error, given that the CDR3 carries no conserved phenylalanine or tryptophan at its end. This sequence joins TRBV7-9 and TRBJ1-3, with D unresolved. V gave up 0 bases and J gave up 4 bases, with 4 bases separating them. The CDR3 runs 13 residues. Germline lookup yields CDR1 SEHNR and CDR2 FQNEAQ (reference sequence). The CDR3 sequence: CASSLAGGNTIYN. Here the CDR3 DNA reads TGTGCCAGCAGCTTAGCGGGCGGAAACACCATATATAAT.

The chain combines TRBV7-2 with TRBJ1-5; 7 bases agree with TRBD1. Trimming at V came to 5 bases and at J to 4 bases, leaving 8 bases not matched to a gene. Per the germline V gene, CDR1 is SGHTA and CDR2 is FQGNSA. The CDR3 totals 15 residues. The CDR3 sequence is CASSRDREKNQPQHF. CDR3 DNA: TGTGCCAGCAGCCGCGACAGGGAGAAAAATCAGCCCCAGCATTTT.

This chain uses TRBV28 with TRBJ2-7; TRBD2 might be the D (6 bases). The V gene lost 4 bases and the J gene lost 9 bases, with 19 bases spanning the gap. The germline CDR1 and CDR2 sequences are MDHEN and SYDVKM. The CDR3 runs to 14 residues. CDR3 region: CASSSDYEGRGQYF. In DNA, the CDR3 is TGTGCCAGCAGTTCGGACTACGAGGGAAGAGGGCAGTACTTC.

This clonotype was seen ten or more times. DNA of the CDR3: TGTGCCAGCAGTGTTGGGAGACTGGCCAAAAACATTCAGTACTTC. Encoded protein: CASSVGRLAKNIQYF. The chain uses TRBV6-1 and TRBJ2-4, with D tentatively TRBD2 (5 bases). The germline V gene encodes CDR1 MNHNS and CDR2 SASEGT. V lost 4 bases, J lost 1 base, and 11 bases lay in between. This CDR3 is 15 amino acids long.